This TCR beta chain comes out of a study of T cells in Graves' hyperthyroidism and ophthalmopathy. CDR1 and CDR2 from the germline V gene are LNHDA and SQIVND (reference sequence). The CDR3 is 13 amino acids. V dropped 3 bases and J dropped 5 bases, with 11 bases sitting between them. Template material for amplifying TCR beta CDR3 regions consisted of RNA transcripts. The study used the HTBI primer set for a first-round RT-PCR of the TCR CDR3. In TCRdb, the multiplex PCR reads were re-called with MiXCR into one record per CDR3 protein. Of just over 550,000 distinct CDR3 sequences in the sample, about 43% were seen once.

This receptor was taken from a young woman with Graves' hyperthyroidism. The sequencing input was peripheral blood or thyroid tissue (not recorded which). The rearrangement uses TRBV19 and TRBJ2-7; possibly TRBD2 for D (6 bases). This CDR3 reads CASSIGLANEQYF. The DNA for the CDR3 is TGTGCCAGTAGTATTGGCCTAGCGAACGAGCAGTACTTC. Combining the CDR3 with reference TRBV19 and TRBJ2-7 gives the whole variable domain DGGITQSPKYLFRKEGQNVTLSCEQNLNHDAMYWYRQDPGQGLRLIYYSQIVNDFQKGDIAEGYSVSREKKESFPLTVTSAQKNPTAFYLCASSIGLANEQYFGPGTRLTVT.